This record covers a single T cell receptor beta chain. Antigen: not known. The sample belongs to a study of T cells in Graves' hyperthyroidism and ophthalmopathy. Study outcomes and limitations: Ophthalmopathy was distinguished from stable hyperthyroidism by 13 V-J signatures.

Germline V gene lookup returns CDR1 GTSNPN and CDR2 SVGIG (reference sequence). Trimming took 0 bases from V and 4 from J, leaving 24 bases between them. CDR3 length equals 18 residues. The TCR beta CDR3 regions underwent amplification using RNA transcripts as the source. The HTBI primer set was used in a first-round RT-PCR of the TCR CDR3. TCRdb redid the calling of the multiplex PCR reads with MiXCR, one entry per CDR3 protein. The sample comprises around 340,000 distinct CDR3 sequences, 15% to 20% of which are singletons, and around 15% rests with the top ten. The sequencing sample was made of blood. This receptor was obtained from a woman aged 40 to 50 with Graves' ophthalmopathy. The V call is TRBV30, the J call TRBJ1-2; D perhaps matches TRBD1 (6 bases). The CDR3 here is CAWSVLVYREKVGYGYTF. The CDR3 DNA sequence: TGTGCCTGGAGTGTACTGGTATACAGGGAGAAAGTGGGCTATGGCTACACCTTC.